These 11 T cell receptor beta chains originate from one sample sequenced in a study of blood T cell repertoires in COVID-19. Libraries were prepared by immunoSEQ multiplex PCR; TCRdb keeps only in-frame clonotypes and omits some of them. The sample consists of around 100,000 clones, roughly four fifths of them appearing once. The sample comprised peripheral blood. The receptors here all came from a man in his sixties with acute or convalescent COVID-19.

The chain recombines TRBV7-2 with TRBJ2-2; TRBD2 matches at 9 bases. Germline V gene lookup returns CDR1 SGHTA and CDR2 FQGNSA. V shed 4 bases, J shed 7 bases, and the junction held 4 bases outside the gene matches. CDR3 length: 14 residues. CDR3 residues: CASSSGLAGGELFF. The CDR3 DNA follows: TGTGCCAGCAGCTCGGGACTAGCCGGCGGGGAGCTGTTTTTT.

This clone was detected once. The CDR3 DNA sequence: TGTGCCAGCAGCGGAGCGGGGGGGCTAACAAGTGAGCAGTACTTC. It encodes CASSGAGGLTSEQYF. The chain is built from TRBV5-5 and TRBJ2-7; TRBD2 matches 10 bases. Germline trimming cut 4 bases from V and 7 bases from J; bases unmatched to any gene: 11. Germline CDR1 and CDR2: SGHKS and YYEKEE (reference sequence). This CDR3 spans 15 amino acids.

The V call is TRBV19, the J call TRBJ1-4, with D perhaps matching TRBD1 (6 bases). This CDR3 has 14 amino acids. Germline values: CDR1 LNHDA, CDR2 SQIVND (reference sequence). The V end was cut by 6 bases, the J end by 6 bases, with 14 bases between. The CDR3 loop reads CASSSGAVDEKLFF. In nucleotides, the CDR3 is TGTGCCAGTAGCTCAGGGGCCGTGGATGAAAAACTGTTTTTT.

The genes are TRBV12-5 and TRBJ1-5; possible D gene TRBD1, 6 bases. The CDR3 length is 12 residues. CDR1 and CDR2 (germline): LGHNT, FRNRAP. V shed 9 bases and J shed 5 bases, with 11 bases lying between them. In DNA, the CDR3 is TGTGCTAGCAGTACAGGGTATCAGCCCCAGCATTTT. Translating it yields CASSTGYQPQHF.

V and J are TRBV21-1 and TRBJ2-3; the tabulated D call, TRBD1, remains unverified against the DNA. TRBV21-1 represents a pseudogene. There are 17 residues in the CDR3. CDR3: CASSKPVGQGHTDTQYF. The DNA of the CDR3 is TGTGCCAGCAGCAAACCGGTCGGACAGGGACACACAGATACGCAGTATTTT.

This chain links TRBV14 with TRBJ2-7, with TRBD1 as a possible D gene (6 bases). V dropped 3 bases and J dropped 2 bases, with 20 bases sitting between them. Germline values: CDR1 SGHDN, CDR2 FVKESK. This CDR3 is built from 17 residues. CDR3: CASSQIGLRDTAYEQYF. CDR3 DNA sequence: TGTGCCAGCAGCCAGATAGGGCTCCGGGACACAGCCTACGAGCAGTACTTC.

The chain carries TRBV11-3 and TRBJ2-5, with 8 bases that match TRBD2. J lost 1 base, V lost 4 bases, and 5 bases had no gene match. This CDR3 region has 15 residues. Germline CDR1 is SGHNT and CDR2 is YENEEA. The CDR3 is CASSSPAGGQETQYF. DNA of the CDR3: TGTGCCAGCAGCTCGCCCGCGGGGGGCCAAGAGACCCAGTACTTC. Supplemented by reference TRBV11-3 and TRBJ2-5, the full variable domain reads EAGVVQSPRYKIIEKKQPVAFWCNPISGHNTLYWYLQNLGQGPELLIRYENEEAVDDSQLPKDRFSAERLKGVDSTLKIQPAELGDSAVYLCASSSPAGGQETQYFGPGTRLLVL.

CDR3 sequence: CASSFGTGGADTQYF. The CDR3 DNA reads TGTGCCAGCAGCTTCGGAACAGGGGGCGCAGATACGCAGTATTTT. This chain connects TRBV11-1 to TRBJ2-3; 9 positions agree with TRBD1. V was clipped by 3 bases and J by 4 bases; unmatched bases: 5. The germline V gene encodes CDR1 SGHAT and CDR2 FQDESV (reference sequence). This CDR3 is 15 amino acids long.

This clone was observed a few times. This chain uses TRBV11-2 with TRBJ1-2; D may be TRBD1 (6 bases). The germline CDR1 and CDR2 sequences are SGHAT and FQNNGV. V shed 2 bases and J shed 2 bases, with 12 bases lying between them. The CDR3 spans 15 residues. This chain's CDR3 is CASSLYQGTNYGYTF. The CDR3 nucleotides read TGTGCCAGCAGCTTATACCAGGGGACCAACTATGGCTACACCTTC.

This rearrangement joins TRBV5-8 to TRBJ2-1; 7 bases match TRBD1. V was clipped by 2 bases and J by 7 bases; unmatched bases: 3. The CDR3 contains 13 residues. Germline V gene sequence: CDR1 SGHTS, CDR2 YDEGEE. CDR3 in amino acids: CASSFAQGNEQFF. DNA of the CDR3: TGTGCCAGCAGCTTTGCACAGGGGAATGAGCAGTTCTTC.

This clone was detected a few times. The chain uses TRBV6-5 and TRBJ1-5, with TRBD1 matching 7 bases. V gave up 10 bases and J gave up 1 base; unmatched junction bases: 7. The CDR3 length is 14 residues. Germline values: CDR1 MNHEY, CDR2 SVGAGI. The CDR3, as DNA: TGTGCCACGTTGACAGGGTCGAGCAATCAGCCCCAGCATTTT. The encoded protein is CATLTGSSNQPQHF.